These T cell receptor beta chains were read from a single sample in a study of blood T cell repertoires in COVID-19. Assay: immunoSEQ multiplex PCR; the TCRdb copy retains only in-frame clones and omits some. This sample carries about 400,000 clones, about 87% of them seen once, and the ten largest clones take about 3%. The sample taken for sequencing was peripheral blood. These receptor sequences come from a human donor in a cohort sampled during active COVID-19. Both conserved end residues are part of each CDR3. A clone size is listed for some rows: how often the clone was seen (once, few, many), or a class if it is expanded.

>TRBJ2-7|NA|TRBV6-5
CATLRGGSSYEQYF
>TRBJ2-1|many|TRBV27
CASSLTRYNEQFF
>TRBJ1-2|NA|TRBV4-1
CASSQDSGGTIGYTF
>TRBJ1-1|once|TRBV9
CASSVVGGEDTEAFF
>TRBJ2-7|NA|TRBV12-3/TRBV12-4
CASSLLRSFEQYF
>TRBJ1-1|NA|TRBV6-1
CASSESTGRTEAFF
>TRBJ2-2|NA|TRBV4-1
CASSPPSALGSGELFF
>TRBJ1-2|few|TRBV5-1
CASSMLDNYYGYTF
>TRBJ1-2|NA|TRBV6-5
CASRDTGVGYTF
>TRBJ1-3|NA|TRBV3-1/TRBV3-2
CASSQDRTDGNTIYF
>TRBJ1-2|NA|TRBV7-3
CASSSIPNRATYYGYTF
>TRBJ2-7|NA|TRBV11-2
CASSPGLAEYEQYF
>TRBJ2-3|NA|TRBV18
CASKGRLAGSGGTDTQYF
>TRBJ1-2|NA|TRBV19
CASSDREWGYTF
>TRBJ2-3|NA|TRBV5-1
CASSTIAGGTDTQYF
>TRBJ1-2|NA|TRBV10-3
CAIGDRATVYGYTF
>TRBJ2-7|NA|TRBV10-3
CAISESTGVEYEQYF
>TRBJ2-3|NA|TRBV6-5
CASSLAQGTDTQYF
>TRBJ2-5|NA|TRBV7-9
CASSSPGREETQYF
>TRBJ2-3|many|TRBV19
CASSIVSSEIDTQYF
>TRBJ2-1|once|TRBV9
CASSVSEGSYNEQFF
>TRBJ2-2|NA|TRBV4-2
CASSLSGTLENTGELFF
>TRBJ2-5|NA|TRBV3-1/TRBV3-2
CASSPNVAVETQYF
>TRBJ1-4|NA|TRBV5-6
CASSLISGGPNEKLFF
>TRBJ2-2|NA|TRBV10-3
CATEWVGGTGGLVGELFF
>TRBJ2-7|NA|TRBV28
CASRKDRAYEQYF
>TRBJ2-3|NA|TRBV15
CATSWGRTSGGAGTDTQYF
>TRBJ1-2|NA|TRBV7-2
CASSLSGQIYGYTF
>TRBJ2-1|NA|TRBV5-1
CASSLTVGGRNEQFF
>TRBJ2-5|NA|TRBV4-1
CASSQEGLAGKETQYF
>TRBJ2-3|NA|TRBV19
CASSPGQGADTQYF
>TRBJ1-1|NA|TRBV5-5
CASSFTGTNTEAFF
>TRBJ2-2|few|TRBV4-1
CASSPLLPPRTANTGELFF
>TRBJ1-5|NA|TRBV19
CASSEDRESNQPQHF
>TRBJ1-2|NA|TRBV19
CASRLRDRDYTF
>TRBJ1-5|NA|TRBV28
CASRTGTGGINQPQHF
>TRBJ1-3|NA|TRBV6-5
CASRSLSGNTIYF
>TRBJ1-1|NA|TRBV6-5
CAIDRGGTEAFF
>TRBJ2-5|NA|TRBV29-1
CSVEGGETQYF
>TRBJ2-1|NA|TRBV5-4
CASSLFDRGNEQFF
>TRBJ2-1|NA|TRBV7-8
CASSLGGGLGVNEQFF
>TRBJ2-1|NA|TRBV9
CASSVTLAGGRGEQFF
>TRBJ1-5|few|TRBV2
CASRAGQNSNQPQHF
>TRBJ2-3|NA|TRBV5-1
CASSSHQYSGGGTDTQYF
>TRBJ2-1|NA|TRBV14
CASSQVAGARNEQFF
>TRBJ1-1|NA|TRBV6-1
CASSEAIGTGGPNTEAFF
>TRBJ1-5|few|TRBV7-2
CASSLWGDQPQHF
>TRBJ2-3|NA|TRBV21-1
CASSSPGQGTDTQYF
>TRBJ1-4|few|TRBV15
CATSRGTATIEKLFF
>TRBJ2-7|NA|TRBV2
CASTQWGSSYEQYF
>TRBJ2-7|NA|TRBV30
CAWSVQGGRAPYEQYF
>TRBJ2-7|few|TRBV30
CAGTGLRFYEQYF
>TRBJ2-3|NA|TRBV2
CASSEYSSSTDTQYF